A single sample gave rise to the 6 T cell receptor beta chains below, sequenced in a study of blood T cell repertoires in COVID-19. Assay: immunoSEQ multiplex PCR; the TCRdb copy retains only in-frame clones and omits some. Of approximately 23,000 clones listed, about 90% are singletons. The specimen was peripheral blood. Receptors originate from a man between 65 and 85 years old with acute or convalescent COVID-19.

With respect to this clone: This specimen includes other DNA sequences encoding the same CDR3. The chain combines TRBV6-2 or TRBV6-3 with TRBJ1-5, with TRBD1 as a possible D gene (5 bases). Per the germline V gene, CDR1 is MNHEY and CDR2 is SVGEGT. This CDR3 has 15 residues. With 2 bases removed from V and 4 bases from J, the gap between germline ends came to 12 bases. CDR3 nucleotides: TGTGCCAGCAGTTACGGCAGGGTTGGAAATCAGCCCCAGCATTTT. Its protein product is CASSYGRVGNQPQHF.

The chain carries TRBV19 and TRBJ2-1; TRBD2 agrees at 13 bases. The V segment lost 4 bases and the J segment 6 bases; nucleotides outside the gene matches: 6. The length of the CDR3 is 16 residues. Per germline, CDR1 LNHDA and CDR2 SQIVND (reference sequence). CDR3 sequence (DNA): TGTGCCAGTAGTAAAACGACTAGCGGGGGGATCAATGAGCAGTTCTTC. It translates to CASSKTTSGGINEQFF.

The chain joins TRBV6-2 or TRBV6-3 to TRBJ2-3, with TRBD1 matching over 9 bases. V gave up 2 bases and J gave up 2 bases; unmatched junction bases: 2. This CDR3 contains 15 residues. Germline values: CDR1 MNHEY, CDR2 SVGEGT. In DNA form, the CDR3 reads TGTGCCAGCAGTTACGACAGGGGGACCACAGATACGCAGTATTTT. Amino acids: CASSYDRGTTDTQYF.

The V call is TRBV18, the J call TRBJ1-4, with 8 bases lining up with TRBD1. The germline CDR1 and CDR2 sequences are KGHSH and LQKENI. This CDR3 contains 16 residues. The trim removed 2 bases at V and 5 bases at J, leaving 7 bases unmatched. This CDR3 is CASSPGPGGGNEKLFF. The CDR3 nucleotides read TGTGCCAGCTCACCAGGCCCAGGGGGCGGGAATGAAAAACTGTTTTTT.

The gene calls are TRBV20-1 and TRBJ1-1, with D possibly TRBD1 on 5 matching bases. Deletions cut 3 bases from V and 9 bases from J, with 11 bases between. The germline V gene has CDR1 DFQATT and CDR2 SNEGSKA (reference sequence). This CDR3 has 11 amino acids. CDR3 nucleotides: TGCAGTGCTAGTGTGCAGGGTCAAGCTTTCTTT. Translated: CSASVQGQAFF.

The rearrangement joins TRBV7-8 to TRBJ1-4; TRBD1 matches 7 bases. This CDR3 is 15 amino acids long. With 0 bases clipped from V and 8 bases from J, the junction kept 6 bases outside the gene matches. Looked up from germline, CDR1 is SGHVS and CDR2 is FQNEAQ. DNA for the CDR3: TGTGCCAGCAGCTTAGCGGTGACAGGGAACGAAAAACTGTTTTTT. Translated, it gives CASSLAVTGNEKLFF.